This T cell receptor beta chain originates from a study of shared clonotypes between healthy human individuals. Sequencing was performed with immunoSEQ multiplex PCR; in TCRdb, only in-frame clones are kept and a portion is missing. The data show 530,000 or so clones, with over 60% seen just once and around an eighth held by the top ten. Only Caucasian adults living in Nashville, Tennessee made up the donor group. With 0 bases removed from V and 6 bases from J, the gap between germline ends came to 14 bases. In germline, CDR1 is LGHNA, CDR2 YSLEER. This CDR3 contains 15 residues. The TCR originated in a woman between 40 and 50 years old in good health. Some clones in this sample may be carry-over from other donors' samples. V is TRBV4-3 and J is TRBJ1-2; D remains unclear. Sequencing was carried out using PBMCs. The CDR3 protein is CASSQDYGPDHGYTF. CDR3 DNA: TGCGCCAGCAGCCAAGATTACGGACCTGACCATGGCTACACCTTC.